Listed below are T cell receptor beta chains from one sample, sequenced in a study of read filtering for tumor transcriptome and immune sequencing. TCRdb re-called the reads through MiXCR, storing one row per CDR3 protein. The profile shows fewer than 150,000 distinct CDR3 sequences, 10% to 15% of them singletons. Specimen: a population of CD138-negative cells sorted from bone marrow. These receptors were collected from a donor at least 40 years old with multiple myeloma. CDR3s include the opening cysteine and the closing phenylalanine or tryptophan. D genes are given only for firm matches. The listing skips clone size in some rows; elsewhere it reads once, few, many or a size class.

>TRBD2|-|TRBJ2-3|TRBV5-1
TGCGCCAGCAGCTTGGAGGGGCGCGGGAGAGAGCCCCATTTT
CASSLEGRGREPHF
>TRBD2|many|TRBJ2-1|TRBV29-1
TGCAGCGCCGAGAAGAGCGGGAGCTCCCACAATGAGCAGTTCTTC
CSAEKSGSSHNEQFF
>TRBD1|-|TRBJ1-5|TRBV7-3
TGTGCCAGCAGCCTACCTGCTGACAGGGTTCAGCCTCGGCATTTT
CASSLPADRVQPRHF
>-|many|TRBJ1-4|TRBV12-3/TRBV12-4
TGTGCCAGCAGTTTAGATCAGGGGTTAACTAATGAAAAACTGTTTTTT
CASSLDQGLTNEKLFF
>-|many|TRBJ2-7|TRBV6-6
TGTGCCAGCAGTTCCCCCGGGACCGATTACGAGCAGTACTTC
CASSSPGTDYEQYF
>TRBD1|many|TRBJ2-7|TRBV6-6
TGTGCCAGCAGTATCAGGGGGAACGAGCAGTACTTC
CASSIRGNEQYF
>-|many|TRBJ1-5|TRBV19
TGTGCCAGTAGCCCAGGGGTGGCAATCAGCAATCAGCCCCAGCATTTT
CASSPGVAISNQPQHF
>TRBD1|many|TRBJ2-7|TRBV6-5
TGTGCCAGCAGTCCAGACAGGGACAGCTACGAGCAGTACTTC
CASSPDRDSYEQYF
>TRBD1|many|TRBJ1-2|TRBV12-3/TRBV12-4
TGTGCCAGCAGTGCCCGACAGGGGCACTATGGCTACACCTTC
CASSARQGHYGYTF
>TRBD2|many|TRBJ2-5|TRBV5-6
TGTGCCAGCAGCAGGGGAGGGATTGAGACCCAGTACTTC
CASSRGGIETQYF
>TRBD1|-|TRBJ2-2|TRBV30
TGTGCCTGGGATCTTTCGGGACAGGGCTACACCAGGGAGCTGTTTTTT
CAWDLSGQGYTRELFF
>-|many|TRBJ1-1|TRBV10-1
TGCGCCAGCAGTGAGTCTGGGGGCGCGGTGGCTTTCTTT
CASSESGGAVAFF
>TRBD1|many|TRBJ1-2|TRBV3-1
TGTGCCAGCAGCCAACATGACAGGGTCGACTATGGCTACACCTTC
CASSQHDRVDYGYTF
>-|-|TRBJ1-1|TRBV29-1
TGCAGCGTTGGACCAGGTGGGACTGGAGCTTTCTTT
CSVGPGGTGAFF
>-|many|TRBJ2-3|TRBV7-9
TGTGCCAGCTCAACCGGGGCAGGGCGAACAGATACGCAGTATTTT
CASSTGAGRTDTQYF
>-|many|TRBJ2-7|TRBV6-6
TGTGCCAGCAGTTTCGAAAGGGAGCAGTACTTC
CASSFEREQYF
>-|many|TRBJ2-2|TRBV12-3/TRBV12-4
TGTGCCAGCAGTTTCCCGACGGGCGGGGAGCTGTTTTTT
CASSFPTGGELFF
>-|-|TRBJ1-2|TRBV15
TGTGCCACCAGCAGAGATTGGGACTATGGCTACACCTTC
CATSRDWDYGYTF
>TRBD1|many|TRBJ2-6|TRBV2
TGTGCCCGGACAGGGTTCCCCGGGGCCAACGTCCTGACTTTC
CARTGFPGANVLTF
>-|many|TRBJ1-5|TRBV7-8
TGTGCCAGCAGCTTAATCGGGGCACATAATCAGCCCCAGCATTTT
CASSLIGAHNQPQHF
>TRBD1|many|TRBJ1-1|TRBV12-3/TRBV12-4
TGTGCCAGCAGTCCTGACAGGGGAGGGGTAGGCACTGAAGCTTTCTTT
CASSPDRGGVGTEAFF
>-|many|TRBJ2-6|TRBV29-1
TGCAGCGTTGTCGGGAGCTTAAGATCTGGGGCCAACGTCCTGACTTTC
CSVVGSLRSGANVLTF
>TRBD2|many|TRBJ2-1|TRBV30
TGTGCCTGGAGTTCTCCCCGGCGGGAGCGCTACAATGAGCAGTTCTTC
CAWSSPRRERYNEQFF
>-|-|TRBJ2-5|TRBV10-1
TGCGCCAGCAGTGAGTCTACGGATTACCAAGAGACCCAGTACTTC
CASSESTDYQETQYF